The T cell receptor beta chain under discussion was sequenced for a study of T cell responses to AZD1222 COVID-19 vaccine. Study-wide background: Analysis merged second doses at about 4 or about 12 weeks. Study results and caveats: Reports say nearly half of spike-specific TCRs go after unmutated variant regions. The donors showed a predominance of white British ancestry and of females, with possible underestimation of clonal diversity. It was only after the peak T cell response that any repertoires were sampled.

Here immunoSEQ multiplex PCR was the method, and the copy in TCRdb shows in-frame clones only, minus some. The sample lists some 120,000 clones, roughly 90% seen once, with 3.5% to 5% in the top ten. Germline loops: CDR1 MNHNS, CDR2 SASEGT. CDR3 length: 16 amino acids. V shed 2 bases and J shed 4 bases, with 16 bases lying between them. About this clone: As yet, its antigen is unknown.

V and J are TRBV6-1 and TRBJ2-3; D unresolved. The sequence derives from an adult in good health. Specimen: peripheral blood, collected on day 0 of AZD1222 vaccination. CDR3 amino acids: CASSERLGLGPDTQYF. The DNA for the CDR3 is TGTGCCAGCAGTGAACGCCTAGGGCTAGGCCCAGATACGCAGTATTTT.